This passage covers 32 T cell receptor beta chains from one sample sequenced in a study of tumor-infiltrating lymphocytes in localized non-small cell lung cancer. TCRdb keeps only in-frame clones here, not all; method: immunoSEQ multiplex PCR. The table lists more than 10,000 clones, roughly 84% of them singletons, with almost 8% in the top ten. The sequencing sample was made of lung tumor tissue. The receptors stem from a human donor with non-small cell lung cancer.

The CDR3 DNA reads as TGTGCCACCTCAGGAGGGAGGCGGGGAAACACCATATATTTT. It encodes CATSGGRRGNTIYF. V usage is TRBV6-6 and J usage is TRBJ1-3; D is unclear. The CDR3 extends over 14 amino acids. Per the germline V gene, CDR1 is MNHNY and CDR2 is SVGAGI (reference sequence). Trimming shortened V by 10 bases and J by 4 bases, and 17 bases separated the two germline ends.

The genes are TRBV5-4 and TRBJ2-1; unclear D gene. The CDR3 sequence is 12 residues long. Trimming stripped 4 bases from V and 10 bases from J, with 12 bases between. CDR1 is SGHNT and CDR2 is YYREEE in the germline V gene (reference sequence). This chain's CDR3 is CASSPRDREQFF. The CDR3 DNA is TGTGCCAGCAGCCCACGAGATAGGGAGCAGTTCTTC.

The CDR3 coding sequence is TGTGCCTGGAGTGATGGACCGGACCCAGAGACCCAGTACTTC. Residues: CAWSDGPDPETQYF. V is TRBV30 and J is TRBJ2-5; D not resolved. Trimming took 1 base from V and 4 from J, leaving 13 bases between them. This CDR3 has 14 residues. Germline loops: CDR1 GTSNPN, CDR2 SVGIG (reference sequence).

The chain carries TRBV5-5 and TRBJ2-2; 9 nucleotides match TRBD1. V gave up 3 bases and J gave up 6 bases; unmatched junction bases: 9. Per the germline V gene, CDR1 is SGHKS and CDR2 is YYEKEE (reference sequence). The CDR3 extends over 16 amino acids. CDR3 loop: CASSSFWDRAAGELFF. The CDR3 nucleotides read TGTGCCAGCAGCTCCTTCTGGGACAGGGCTGCCGGGGAGCTGTTTTTT. The whole variable domain, remainder taken from reference TRBV5-5 and TRBJ2-2, is DAGVTQSPTHLIKTRGQQVTLRCSPISGHKSVSWYQQVLGQGPQFIFQYYEKEERGRGNFPDRFSARQFPNYSSELNVNALLLGDSALYLCASSSFWDRAAGELFFGEGSRLTVL.

The genes are TRBV28 and TRBJ2-3, with unresolved D. Germline V lookup: CDR1 MDHEN, CDR2 SYDVKM. This CDR3 comprises 14 residues. Trimming left V 4 bases short and J 8 bases short, with 16 bases between. The DNA for the CDR3 is TGTGCCAGCAGTTCCGGGCCTCAACCTGGTACGCAGTATTTT. Translated: CASSSGPQPGTQYF.

The V call is TRBV27, the J call TRBJ2-2; 10 nucleotides align to TRBD2. The germline V gene encodes CDR1 MNHEY and CDR2 SMNVEV (reference sequence). The J segment lost 7 bases and the V segment lost 7 bases, leaving 15 bases of the junction unmatched. The CDR3 contains 17 residues. CDR3 nucleotides: TGTGCCAGCATTACAGGGACCCTAGCGGGAGACTACGGGGAGCTGTTTTTT. This gives the protein CASITGTLAGDYGELFF.

This chain connects TRBV29-1 to TRBJ2-2; no firm D call. Trimming stripped 7 bases from V and 5 bases from J, with 11 bases between. Germline V CDR1 and CDR2: SQVTM, ANQGSEA. This CDR3 comprises 12 residues. As DNA, the CDR3 is TGCAGCGCCCACGTGGGAACCGGGGAGCTGTTTTTT. Protein sequence: CSAHVGTGELFF.

In its sample, this clone was seen a few times. The rearrangement joins TRBV5-6 to TRBJ1-4; D might be TRBD1 (5 bases). CDR1 and CDR2 (germline): SGHDT, YYEEEE. The CDR3 totals 15 residues. V was shortened by 5 bases and J by 3 bases, with 14 bases between the two germline ends. This CDR3 reads CASRPAGRPNEKLFF. CDR3 nucleotide sequence: TGTGCCAGCAGGCCCGCAGGGAGGCCTAATGAAAAACTGTTTTTT.

The genes are TRBV7-2 and TRBJ2-2; 9 bases match TRBD1. The junction had 4 bases not matched to a gene; V was cut back by 3 bases and J by 5 bases. This CDR3 spans 15 amino acids. CDR1 is SGHTA and CDR2 is FQGNSA in the germline V gene. Written as DNA, the CDR3 is TGTGCCAGCAGCTTGGGACAGGGAGGAACCGGGGAGCTGTTTTTT. It translates to CASSLGQGGTGELFF.

On this clone itself: This is likely a read error, given that the CDR3 carries no conserved phenylalanine or tryptophan at its end. The limits of the CDR3 on the DNA are not certain, so only TCRdb's listed CDR3 is given. V gene TRBV6-1 combines with J gene TRBJ1-2. The germline CDR1 and CDR2 sequences are MNHNS and SASEGT. The CDR3 contains 9 residues when both ends are counted. The CDR3 here is CASRITGRD.

The chain carries TRBV10-3 and TRBJ1-5, with D perhaps TRBD1 (5 bases). CDR1 is ENHRY and CDR2 is SYGVKD in the germline V gene. The CDR3 loop spans 13 amino acids. Deletions cut 8 bases from V and 4 bases from J, with 12 bases between. Here the CDR3 DNA reads TGTGCCATCCAGAGCAGGGAGAATCAGCCCCAGCATTTT. This translates into CAIQSRENQPQHF.

This clone was detected a few times. The chain joins TRBV7-9 to TRBJ1-1; D might be TRBD1 (5 bases). Germline V CDR1 and CDR2: SEHNR, FQNEAQ (reference sequence). The V and J ends lost 1 base and 5 bases respectively, with 11 bases between them. The CDR3 extends over 14 amino acids. CDR3 coding DNA: TGTGCCAGCAGCTTAGAGCAGGGTCAGACTGAAGCTTTCTTT. The encoded protein is CASSLEQGQTEAFF.

The rearrangement uses TRBV2 and TRBJ2-5, with no clear D. V was cut by 1 base and J by 2 bases, with 14 bases left in between. Germline V CDR1 and CDR2: SNHLY, FYNNEI. The CDR3 runs 16 residues. The CDR3 DNA reads TGTGCCAGCAGTGAAGGGGTAGCCGCGCTGCAAGAGACCCAGTACTTC. This codes for CASSEGVAALQETQYF. The complete variable domain, with remaining parts taken from reference TRBV2 and TRBJ2-5, reads EPEVTQTPSHQVTQMGQEVILRCVPISNHLYFYWYRQILGQKVEFLVSFYNNEISEKSEIFDDQFSVERPDGSNFTLKIRSTKLEDSAMYFCASSEGVAALQETQYFGPGTRLLVL.

The genes are TRBV25-1 and TRBJ1-6; maybe TRBD1 (5 bases). The CDR3 runs 16 residues. The V and J ends lost 5 bases and 7 bases respectively, with 18 bases between them. CDR1 and CDR2 from the germline V gene are MGHDK and SYGVNS. CDR3 DNA: TGTGCCAGCAGTTCCCACGGGACGGGGGTAAATTCACCCCTCCACTTT. Translating gives CASSSHGTGVNSPLHF.

The chain links TRBV9 to TRBJ2-1; 7 bases are a match to TRBD2. This CDR3 is built from 17 residues. The germline CDR1 and CDR2 sequences are SGDLS and YYNGEE. Trimming cost V 0 bases and J 5 bases; bases outside gene matches: 11. The CDR3 spells CASSVALWEGLHNEQFF. As DNA, the CDR3 is TGTGCCAGCAGCGTAGCTCTGTGGGAGGGCCTCCACAATGAGCAGTTCTTC.

This clone is a singleton in its sample. The gene calls are TRBV7-2 and TRBJ2-1; tentatively, D is TRBD1 (6 bases). The CDR3 is 14 amino acids. V was clipped by 5 bases and J by 5 bases, with 13 bases between them. Germline values: CDR1 SGHTA, CDR2 FQGNSA. CDR3 amino acids: CASSARQVNNEQFF. In DNA, the CDR3 is TGTGCCAGCAGCGCGAGACAGGTCAACAATGAGCAGTTCTTC.

The rearrangement uses TRBV19 and TRBJ1-5; D not resolved. CDR1 and CDR2 from the germline V gene are LNHDA and SQIVND (reference sequence). This CDR3 has 14 amino acids. Trimming removed 5 bases from V and 2 bases from J, with 10 bases in between. Here the CDR3 DNA reads TGTGCCAGTAGTGATAGTCTTGGCAATCAGCCCCAGCATTTT. Amino acid sequence: CASSDSLGNQPQHF.

The J gene is TRBJ2-7, the V gene TRBV7-2; D is uncertain. V dropped 7 bases and J dropped 3 bases, with 16 bases sitting between them. Germline V gives CDR1 SGHTA, CDR2 FQGNSA. The CDR3 covers 14 residues. The CDR3 region has the DNA TGTGCCAGCACCCTTAACCAGGCTGGCTACGAGCAGTACTTC. Its protein product is CASTLNQAGYEQYF.

Details on this clone: The DNA is omitted, as the CDR3 cannot be located on it reliably, and the CDR3 follows TCRdb's listing. This chain joins TRBV30 and TRBJ2-7. The length of the CDR3 is 11 amino acids, counting both ends. Germline assignment: CDR1 GTSNPN and CDR2 SVGIG (reference sequence). The CDR3 spells CAWGRGTVSHF.

V and J are TRBV6-5 and TRBJ1-5; 9 bases match TRBD1. The junction had 5 bases not matched to a gene; V was cut back by 5 bases and J by 6 bases. The germline V gene has CDR1 MNHEY and CDR2 SVGAGI. The CDR3 has 14 amino acids. Here the CDR3 reads CASSLPGQGQPQHF. CDR3 coding DNA: TGTGCCAGCAGTCTACCGGGACAGGGTCAGCCCCAGCATTTT.

This clone appeared a few times. The gene calls are TRBV27 and TRBJ1-4; 9 bases agree with TRBD1. This CDR3 region has 13 residues. V shed 8 bases and J 8 bases; nucleotides not matched to a gene: 6. In germline, CDR1 is MNHEY, CDR2 SMNVEV (reference sequence). CDR3 bases: TGTGCCAGCCGGGACAGGGTAACCGAAAAACTGTTTTTT. Translated: CASRDRVTEKLFF.

This clone has just one count. Written as DNA, the CDR3 is TGTGCCACCCTACAGGATCTAAACACCGGGGAGCTGTTTTTT. Amino acid sequence: CATLQDLNTGELFF. This chain uses TRBV28 with TRBJ2-2, with a weak D call TRBD1 (5 bases). This CDR3 has 14 residues. V was trimmed by 10 bases and J by 2 bases, leaving 14 bases between them. Germline lookup yields CDR1 MDHEN and CDR2 SYDVKM.

The chain couples TRBV20-1 to TRBJ2-1; no definite D call. There are 11 residues in the CDR3. Germline V gene sequence: CDR1 DFQATT, CDR2 SNEGSKA (reference sequence). Trimming left V 0 bases short and J 9 bases short, with 6 bases between. This CDR3 reads CSARDGREQFF. The DNA of the CDR3 is TGCAGTGCTAGAGATGGGCGTGAGCAGTTCTTC.

The chain is built from TRBV14 and TRBJ2-5, with 7 bases lining up with TRBD2. This CDR3 has 16 amino acids. Germline values: CDR1 SGHDN, CDR2 FVKESK. The V gene end was trimmed by 0 bases and the J gene end by 2 bases; junction bases not matched to a gene: 6. The CDR3 sequence is CASSQEVSGGQETQYF. Here the CDR3 DNA reads TGTGCCAGCAGCCAAGAGGTTTCGGGGGGTCAAGAGACCCAGTACTTC.

V is TRBV7-3 and J is TRBJ1-5, with 7 bases matching TRBD1. CDR3 size: 14 residues. The V and J ends lost 5 bases and 5 bases, in that order; junction bases with no gene match: 6. Germline V gene sequence: CDR1 SGHTA, CDR2 FQGTGA. The CDR3 region has the DNA TGTGCCAGCAGCCCGGACAGGCTTTATCAGCCCCAGCATTTT. This encodes CASSPDRLYQPQHF. Based on the CDR3 plus reference TRBV7-3 and TRBJ1-5, the full variable domain is GAGVSQTPSNKVTEKGKYVELRCDPISGHTALYWYRQSLGQGPEFLIYFQGTGAADDSGLPNDRFFAVRPEGSVSTLKIQRTERGDSAVYLCASSPDRLYQPQHFGDGTRLSIL.

Of note for this clone: A much larger clone is a single base away; this may be a read error. Written as DNA, the CDR3 is TGTGCCAGCGGAGGGAACACTGAAGCTTTCTTT. It codes for CASGGNTEAFF. This chain uses TRBV6-5 with TRBJ1-1; D gene ambiguous. Trimming shortened V by 8 bases and J by 1 base, and 5 bases separated the two germline ends. The CDR3 runs to 11 residues. CDR1 is MNHEY, CDR2 SVGAGI, per germline.

V gene TRBV4-2 combines with J gene TRBJ1-4; tentatively, D is TRBD1 (6 bases). This CDR3 spans 17 amino acids. In germline, CDR1 is LGHNA, CDR2 YNFKEQ. Trimming left V 3 bases short and J 5 bases short, with 19 bases between. The CDR3 coding sequence is TGTGCCAGCAGCCAGCGGATCCTACAGGGAGGAAATGAAAAACTGTTTTTT. Amino acids: CASSQRILQGGNEKLFF.

This clone appeared a few times. The chain recombines TRBV4-3 with TRBJ1-2; 12 nucleotides agree with TRBD1. The V gene's germline CDR1 is LGHNA and CDR2 YSLEER. V shed 4 bases and J 4 bases; nucleotides not matched to a gene: 4. This CDR3 has 15 residues. As DNA, the CDR3 is TGCGCCAGCAGCCCCGGGACAGGGGGCCTCTATGGCTACACCTTC. As protein: CASSPGTGGLYGYTF.

The V call is TRBV6-1, the J call TRBJ1-2; no clear D. V lost 2 bases to trimming and J lost 2 bases, with 6 bases between them. CDR3 length: 13 residues. Germline V CDR1 and CDR2: MNHNS, SASEGT. CDR3 amino acids: CASSERKNYGYTF. The DNA of the CDR3 is TGTGCCAGCAGTGAAAGGAAGAACTATGGCTACACCTTC.

The chain carries TRBV27 and TRBJ2-7; D possibly corresponds to TRBD2 (7 bases). Trimming stripped 8 bases from V and 5 bases from J, with 16 bases between. The CDR3 covers 13 residues. CDR1 MNHEY and CDR2 SMNVEV come from the germline V gene (reference sequence). In DNA, the CDR3 is TGTGCCAGCTGGGGGGGCAATTTCCACGAGCAGTACTTC. Its protein product is CASWGGNFHEQYF.

This clone was seen a single time. V gene TRBV11-1 combines with J gene TRBJ1-2; 8 bases fit TRBD1. CDR3 size: 17 residues. The V gene end was trimmed by 5 bases and the J gene end by 7 bases; junction bases not matched to a gene: 18. Germline V gives CDR1 SGHAT, CDR2 FQDESV (reference sequence). CDR3 bases: TGTGCCAGCAGCCCCAGACCCACGACAGGGGTACTTCTTGGCTACACCTTC. Protein: CASSPRPTTGVLLGYTF.

The V gene is TRBV6-5, the J gene TRBJ1-1; tentative D call: TRBD1 (5 bases). CDR1 and CDR2 from the germline V gene are MNHEY and SVGAGI. The CDR3 is made up of 12 amino acids. Deletions cut 8 bases from V and 12 bases from J, with 19 bases between. The CDR3 coding sequence is TGTGCCAGCCACCGGGGGTCATGGCTCCCTTTCTTT. Protein: CASHRGSWLPFF.